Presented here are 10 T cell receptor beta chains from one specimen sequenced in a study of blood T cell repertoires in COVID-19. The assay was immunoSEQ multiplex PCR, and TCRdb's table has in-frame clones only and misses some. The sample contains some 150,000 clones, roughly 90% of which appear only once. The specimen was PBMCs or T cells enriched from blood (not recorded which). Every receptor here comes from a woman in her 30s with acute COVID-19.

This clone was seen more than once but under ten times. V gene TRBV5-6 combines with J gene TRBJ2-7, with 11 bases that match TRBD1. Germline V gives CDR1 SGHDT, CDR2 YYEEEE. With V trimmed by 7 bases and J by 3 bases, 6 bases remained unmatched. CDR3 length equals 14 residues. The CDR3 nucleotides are TGTGCCAGCGAGGGACAGGGGGTGATCTACGAGCAGTACTTC. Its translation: CASEGQGVIYEQYF.

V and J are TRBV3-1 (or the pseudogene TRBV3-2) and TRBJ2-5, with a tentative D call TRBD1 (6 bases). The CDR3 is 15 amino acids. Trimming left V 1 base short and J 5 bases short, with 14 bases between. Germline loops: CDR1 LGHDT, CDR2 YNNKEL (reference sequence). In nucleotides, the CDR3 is TGTGCCAGCAGCCAAGTAAAAAAGAGGGGGGAGACCCAGTACTTC. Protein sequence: CASSQVKKRGETQYF.

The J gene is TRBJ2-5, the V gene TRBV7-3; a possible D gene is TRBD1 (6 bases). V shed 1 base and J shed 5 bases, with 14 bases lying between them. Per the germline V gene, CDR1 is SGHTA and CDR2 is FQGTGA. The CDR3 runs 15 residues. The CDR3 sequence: CASSLRGGPAETQYF. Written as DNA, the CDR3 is TGTGCCAGCAGCTTAAGAGGGGGACCGGCGGAGACCCAGTACTTC.

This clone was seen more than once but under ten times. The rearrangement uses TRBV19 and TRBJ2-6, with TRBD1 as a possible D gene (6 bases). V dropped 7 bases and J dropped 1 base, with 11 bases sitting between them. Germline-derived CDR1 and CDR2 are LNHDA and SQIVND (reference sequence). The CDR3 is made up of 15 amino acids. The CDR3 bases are TGTGCCAGTAATAGCCAGGGGTCTGGGGCCAACGTCCTGACTTTC. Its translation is CASNSQGSGANVLTF.

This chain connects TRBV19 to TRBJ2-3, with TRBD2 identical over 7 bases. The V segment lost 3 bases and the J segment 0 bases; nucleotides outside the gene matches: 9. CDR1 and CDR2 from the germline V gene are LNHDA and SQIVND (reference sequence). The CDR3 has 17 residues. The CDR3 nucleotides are TGTGCCAGTAGTATGAACCAGCGGGAAACTAGCACAGATACGCAGTATTTT. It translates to CASSMNQRETSTDTQYF.

The CDR3 spells CASSLGQGIDNEQFF. The CDR3 region has the DNA TGTGCCAGCAGTTTAGGGCAGGGGATCGACAATGAGCAGTTCTTC. The chain joins TRBV27 to TRBJ2-1; the D gene is possibly TRBD1 (6 bases). V was pared by 2 bases and J by 5 bases, with 13 bases between. In germline, CDR1 is MNHEY, CDR2 SMNVEV (reference sequence). The CDR3 is 15 amino acids.

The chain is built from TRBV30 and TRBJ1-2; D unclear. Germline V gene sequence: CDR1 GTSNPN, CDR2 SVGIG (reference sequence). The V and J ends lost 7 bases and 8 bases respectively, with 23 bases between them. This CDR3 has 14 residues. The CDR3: CALASGSSGRGYTF. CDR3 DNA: TGTGCCTTGGCCTCCGGTTCTAGCGGTCGAGGCTACACCTTC.

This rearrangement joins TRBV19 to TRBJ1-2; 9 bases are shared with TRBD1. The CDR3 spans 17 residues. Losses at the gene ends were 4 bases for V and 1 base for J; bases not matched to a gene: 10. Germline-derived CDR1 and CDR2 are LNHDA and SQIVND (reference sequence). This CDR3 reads CASSTIPRTGDNYGYTF. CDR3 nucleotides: TGTGCCAGTAGTACCATCCCGAGGACAGGGGATAACTATGGCTACACCTTC.

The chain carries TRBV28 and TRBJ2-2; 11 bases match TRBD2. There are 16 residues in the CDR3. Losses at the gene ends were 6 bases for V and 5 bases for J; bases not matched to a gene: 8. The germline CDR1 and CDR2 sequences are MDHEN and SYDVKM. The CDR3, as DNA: TGTGCCAGCAGGCTTAGGGGACTAGCGGCGACCGGGGAGCTGTTTTTT. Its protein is CASRLRGLAATGELFF.

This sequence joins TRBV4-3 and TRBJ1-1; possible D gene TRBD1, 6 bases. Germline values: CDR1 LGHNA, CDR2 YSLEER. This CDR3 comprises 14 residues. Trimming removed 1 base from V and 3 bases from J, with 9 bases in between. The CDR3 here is CASSQGTAHTEAFF. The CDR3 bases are TGCGCCAGCAGCCAAGGGACAGCTCACACTGAAGCTTTCTTT.